The clone carrying this T cell receptor beta chain was detected a few times. TCRdb recomputed calls from the 5' RACE reads with MiXCR, one row per CDR3 protein. The sample lists 340,000 or so distinct CDR3 sequences, around 12% occurring once. This sample is drawn from a study of T cells after yellow fever vaccination. The CDR3 is 12 amino acids. Germline V gene data show CDR1 as DFQATT and CDR2 as SNEGSKA (reference sequence). Trimming took 1 base from V and 2 from J, leaving 3 bases between them. V usage is TRBV20-1 and J usage is TRBJ1-5; D is undetermined. Specimen: CD4+ T cells sorted from PBMCs, collected 15 days after the yellow fever booster vaccination. This TCR was sampled from a man aged 18-30 years who received the YFV17D yellow fever vaccine. CDR3: CSARARNQPQHF. The CDR3 bases are TGCAGTGCTAGAGCCCGCAATCAGCCCCAGCATTTT.